This T cell receptor (beta chain) is from a study of early T cells in non-severe SARS-CoV-2 infection. This clonotype was detected many times. TCRdb reanalysed the 5' RACE reads using MiXCR and keeps one entry per CDR3 protein. The profile shows around 76,000 distinct CDR3 sequences, 12% of them singletons. The sequence came from an adult who was a healthcare worker with PCR-confirmed SARS-CoV-2 infection or an uninfected control (not recorded which). The sequencing input was whole blood.

The CDR3 bases are TGTGCCAGCGCGGGCCGGGCATCTACCTCCTACAATGAGCAGTTCTTC. Translated, it gives CASAGRASTSYNEQFF. This chain connects TRBV4-2 to TRBJ2-1; the D gene is possibly TRBD2 (5 bases). The V end lost 8 bases, the J end lost 0 bases, and 17 bases lay between the germline ends. Germline loops: CDR1 LGHNA, CDR2 YNFKEQ. The CDR3 consists of 16 residues.